This T cell receptor (beta chain) emerged from a study of T-cell memory formation after mild COVID-19. Germline CDR1 and CDR2: SNHLY and FYNNEI. This CDR3 is 17 amino acids long. Trimming at V came to 7 bases and at J to 4 bases, leaving 13 bases not matched to a gene. TCRdb fed the 5' RACE reads into MiXCR, producing one record per CDR3 protein. The table lists some 120,000 distinct CDR3 sequences, approximately 6.2% of them singletons. Study results and caveats: Contracting clones from day 15 to 85 had balanced CD4/CD8; later expanders favoured CD4+.

In regard to this clonotype: The antigen remains undetermined.

Sequencing was done on a sample of PBMCs or a T cell subset sorted from them (not recorded which). This chain joins TRBV2 and TRBJ2-7, with 13 positions matching TRBD2. This clonotype originated in an adult woman who had mild COVID-19 (a few samples of this study predate the infection). Cell type and time point are not known. The CDR3 DNA is TGTGCCAGCACTCTGAAAGCAGGGACTAGCGGGGCTTACGAGCAGTACTTC. It encodes CASTLKAGTSGAYEQYF.